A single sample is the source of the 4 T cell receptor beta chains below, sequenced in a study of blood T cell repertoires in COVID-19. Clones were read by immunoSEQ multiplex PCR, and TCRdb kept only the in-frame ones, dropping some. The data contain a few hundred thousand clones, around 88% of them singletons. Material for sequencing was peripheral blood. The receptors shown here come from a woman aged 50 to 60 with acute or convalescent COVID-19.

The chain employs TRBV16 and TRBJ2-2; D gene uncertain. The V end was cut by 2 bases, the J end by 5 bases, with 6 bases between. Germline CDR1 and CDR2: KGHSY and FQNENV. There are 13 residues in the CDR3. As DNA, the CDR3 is TGTGCCAGCAGCCAACTAGGTACCGGGGAGCTGTTTTTT. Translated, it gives CASSQLGTGELFF.

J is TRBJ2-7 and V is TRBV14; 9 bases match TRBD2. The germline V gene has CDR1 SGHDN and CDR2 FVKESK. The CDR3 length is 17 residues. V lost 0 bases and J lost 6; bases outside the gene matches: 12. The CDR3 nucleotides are TGTGCCAGCAGCCAAGAAGGTGAGGGCGGGAGGGCCTCCGAGCAGTACTTC. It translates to CASSQEGEGGRASEQYF.

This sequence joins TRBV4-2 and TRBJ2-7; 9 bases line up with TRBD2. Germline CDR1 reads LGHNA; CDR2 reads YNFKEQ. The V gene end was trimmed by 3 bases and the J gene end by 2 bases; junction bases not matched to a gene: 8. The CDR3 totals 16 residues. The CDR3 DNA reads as TGTGCCAGCAGCCAGGACCCAAGCGGGAGGCCCTACGAGCAGTACTTC. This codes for CASSQDPSGRPYEQYF.

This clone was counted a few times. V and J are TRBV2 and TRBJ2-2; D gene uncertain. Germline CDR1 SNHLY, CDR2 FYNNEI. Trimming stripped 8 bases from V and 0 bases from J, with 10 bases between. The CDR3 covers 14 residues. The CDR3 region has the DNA TGTGCCAGCGATAAAGACTCGAACACCGGGGAGCTGTTTTTT. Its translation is CASDKDSNTGELFF.